The rows below give T cell receptor beta chains drawn from one sample of a study of beta chain features in type 1 diabetes. Repertoires were generated with immunoSEQ multiplex PCR, while TCRdb's copy carries only in-frame clones and drops some. The sample carries 900,000 or so clones, 15% to 20% recorded once. The sequenced material came from naive CD4+ T cells from blood. The source of these receptors is a woman aged 18-29 years in good health. Each CDR3 is given with its conserved first and last residue. Each record gives: D gene, J gene, V gene, clone size, CDR3 protein, CDR3 DNA. The D gene is left open where the match is weak. Clone size, where shown, is once, few, many, or a class for clones that have expanded.

d_call: NA; j_call: TRBJ1-5; v_call: TRBV7-9; clone_size: NA; cdr3_aa: CASSSNRNQPQHF; cdr3_nt: TGTGCCAGCAGCTCAAACAGGAATCAGCCCCAGCATTTT
d_call: NA; j_call: TRBJ2-1; v_call: TRBV18; clone_size: NA; cdr3_aa: CASSPTSSNEQFF; cdr3_nt: TGTGCCAGCTCACCGACTAGTAGCAATGAGCAGTTCTTC
d_call: TRBD2; j_call: TRBJ2-5; v_call: TRBV7-2; clone_size: once; cdr3_aa: CASSYRGTGGYETQYF; cdr3_nt: TGTGCCAGCAGCTATCGGGGGACCGGGGGGTACGAGACCCAGTACTTC
d_call: NA; j_call: TRBJ2-5; v_call: TRBV25-1; clone_size: NA; cdr3_aa: CASSESRGKKETQYF; cdr3_nt: TGTGCCAGCAGTGAATCACGGGGAAAAAAAGAGACCCAGTACTTC
d_call: TRBD1; j_call: TRBJ1-5; v_call: TRBV5-6; clone_size: few; cdr3_aa: CASSLGPTGGNQPQHF; cdr3_nt: TGTGCCAGCAGCTTGGGACCTACAGGGGGCAATCAGCCCCAGCATTTT
d_call: NA; j_call: TRBJ2-2; v_call: TRBV7-3; clone_size: NA; cdr3_aa: CASSLRNRNTGELFF; cdr3_nt: TGTGCCAGCAGCTTACGGAACAGGAACACCGGGGAGCTGTTTTTT
d_call: NA; j_call: TRBJ1-5; v_call: TRBV5-1; clone_size: NA; cdr3_aa: CASSLESGNQPQHF; cdr3_nt: TGCGCCAGCAGCTTGGAGTCAGGGAATCAGCCCCAGCATTTT
d_call: NA; j_call: TRBJ2-5; v_call: TRBV9; clone_size: NA; cdr3_aa: CASSVVGGLGTQYF; cdr3_nt: TGTGCCAGCAGCGTAGTGGGCGGTTTGGGGACCCAGTACTTC
d_call: NA; j_call: TRBJ1-1; v_call: TRBV28; clone_size: NA; cdr3_aa: CASSPRRMLNTEAFF; cdr3_nt: TGTGCCAGCAGTCCAAGACGGATGTTGAACACTGAAGCTTTCTTT
d_call: NA; j_call: TRBJ2-7; v_call: TRBV12-5; clone_size: few; cdr3_aa: CASTSGLNRYF; cdr3_nt: TGTGCTAGTACCTCAGGACTGAACCGGTACTTC
d_call: TRBD1; j_call: TRBJ2-5; v_call: TRBV2; clone_size: few; cdr3_aa: CASRRDSYQETQYF; cdr3_nt: TGTGCCAGCAGACGGGACAGCTACCAAGAGACCCAGTACTTC
d_call: NA; j_call: TRBJ2-7; v_call: TRBV6-1; clone_size: NA; cdr3_aa: CASSRTVNSYEQYF; cdr3_nt: TGTGCCAGCAGCCGGACAGTCAATTCCTACGAGCAGTACTTC
d_call: NA; j_call: TRBJ2-1; v_call: TRBV4-2; clone_size: NA; cdr3_aa: CASSQVSTTSYNEQFF; cdr3_nt: TGTGCCAGCAGCCAAGTTTCTACCACCTCCTACAATGAGCAGTTCTTC
d_call: NA; j_call: TRBJ1-2; v_call: TRBV2; clone_size: NA; cdr3_aa: CASRGMDRYGYTF; cdr3_nt: TGTGCCAGCAGGGGAATGGACCGCTATGGCTACACCTTC
d_call: NA; j_call: TRBJ2-7; v_call: TRBV7-3; clone_size: few; cdr3_aa: CASSRDGNYEQYF; cdr3_nt: TGTGCCAGCAGCCGGGACGGAAACTACGAGCAGTACTTC
d_call: NA; j_call: TRBJ2-3; v_call: TRBV7-9; clone_size: NA; cdr3_aa: CAGALASTDTQYF; cdr3_nt: TGTGCCGGGGCACTAGCTAGCACAGATACGCAGTATTTT
d_call: TRBD2; j_call: TRBJ2-7; v_call: TRBV2; clone_size: NA; cdr3_aa: CASSKTTIGLAGSLDF; cdr3_nt: TGTGCCAGCAGTAAAACAACGATAGGACTAGCGGGTTCCTTGGACTTC
d_call: TRBD1; j_call: TRBJ2-1; v_call: TRBV11-3; clone_size: NA; cdr3_aa: CASSYTGGNEQFF; cdr3_nt: TGTGCCAGCAGCTACACAGGGGGGAATGAGCAGTTCTTC
d_call: NA; j_call: TRBJ2-1; v_call: TRBV21-1; clone_size: NA; cdr3_aa: CASHEGDGSHEQFF; cdr3_nt: TGTGCCAGCCATGAGGGGGACGGCTCCCATGAGCAGTTCTTC
d_call: NA; j_call: TRBJ1-5; v_call: TRBV14; clone_size: few; cdr3_aa: CASSQAPGQKSNQPQHF; cdr3_nt: TGTGCCAGCAGCCAAGCCCCGGGACAAAAAAGCAATCAGCCCCAGCATTTT
d_call: NA; j_call: TRBJ1-2; v_call: TRBV7-9; clone_size: few; cdr3_aa: CASSLGGQHYGYTF; cdr3_nt: TGTGCCAGCAGCTTAGGCGGACAACACTATGGCTACACCTTC
d_call: NA; j_call: TRBJ2-3; v_call: TRBV5-1; clone_size: few; cdr3_aa: CASNLRVGTDTQYF; cdr3_nt: TGCGCCAGCAACCTCAGAGTGGGCACAGATACGCAGTATTTT
d_call: NA; j_call: TRBJ1-5; v_call: TRBV7-9; clone_size: few; cdr3_aa: CASSLGSGRARGQPQHF; cdr3_nt: TGTGCCAGCAGCTTAGGGTCGGGCAGGGCTCGTGGACAGCCCCAGCATTTT
d_call: NA; j_call: TRBJ1-5; v_call: TRBV7-8; clone_size: NA; cdr3_aa: CASSLDRGYSNQPQHF; cdr3_nt: TGTGCCAGCAGCTTGGACAGAGGGTATAGCAATCAGCCCCAGCATTTT
d_call: TRBD2; j_call: TRBJ2-1; v_call: TRBV7-9; clone_size: few; cdr3_aa: CASSPLAGYNEQFF; cdr3_nt: TGTGCCAGCAGCCCCCTAGCGGGATACAATGAGCAGTTCTTC
d_call: NA; j_call: TRBJ1-2; v_call: TRBV7-2; clone_size: few; cdr3_aa: CASSVQGSGYTF; cdr3_nt: TGTGCCAGCAGCGTACAGGGAAGTGGCTACACCTTC